The 15 T cell receptor beta chains below all came from one sample that was sequenced in a study of T cell clones after liver transplantation. Clones were sequenced by immunoSEQ multiplex PCR, and TCRdb holds only the in-frame ones, with some missing. This sample carries approximately 75,000 clones, around 80% of them seen once, and the ten largest clones take about 0.79%. Sequences were derived from CD4+ T cells from blood, sampled 12 months after liver transplant. These TCRs come from a human patient who received a liver transplant. Among the T cells, some may be from the graft donor.

In its sample, this clone was seen a few times. The chain has TRBV6-1 and TRBJ2-1; 7 nucleotides line up with TRBD2. Germline V CDR1 and CDR2: MNHNS, SASEGT. V lost 4 bases and J lost 2; bases outside the gene matches: 8. The CDR3 length is 16 residues. In DNA form, the CDR3 reads TGTGCCAGCAGTGCCCCTCTAGCGGAAGCCTACAATGAGCAGTTCTTC. Its translation is CASSAPLAEAYNEQFF.

The V call is TRBV28, the J call TRBJ1-1, with 8 bases that match TRBD1. Trimming at V came to 7 bases and at J to 4 bases, leaving 5 bases not matched to a gene. The CDR3 spans 13 residues. The V gene's germline CDR1 is MDHEN and CDR2 SYDVKM. The CDR3, as DNA: TGTGCCAGCACCCGGACAGGGAGCACTGAAGCTTTCTTT. The encoded protein is CASTRTGSTEAFF.

The chain joins TRBV5-1 to TRBJ2-2, with a possible D match to TRBD1 (6 bases). Deletions cut 4 bases from V and 2 bases from J, with 9 bases between. Germline V gene sequence: CDR1 SGHRS, CDR2 YFSETQ. The CDR3 loop spans 14 amino acids. As DNA, the CDR3 is TGCGCCAGCAGCCCGGACAGTAACACCGGGGAGCTGTTTTTT. Translation: CASSPDSNTGELFF.

The chain has TRBV14 and TRBJ1-4, with TRBD1 matching over 7 bases. The length of the CDR3 is 16 residues. The V and J ends lost 3 bases and 4 bases, in that order; junction bases with no gene match: 8. From germline, CDR1 is SGHDN and CDR2 FVKESK. The CDR3 coding sequence is TGTGCCAGCAGCCACGATTCACAGGGGTTTAATGAAAAACTGTTTTTT. It yields the protein CASSHDSQGFNEKLFF.

This clone was detected only once. The chain uses TRBV29-1 and TRBJ2-2, with D perhaps matching TRBD2 (6 bases). The CDR3 is 12 amino acids. Germline values: CDR1 SQVTM, CDR2 ANQGSEA. The V end was cut by 6 bases, the J end by 5 bases, with 10 bases between. The CDR3 protein is CSVGRKTGELFF. In nucleotides, the CDR3 is TGCAGCGTAGGGAGGAAAACCGGGGAGCTGTTTTTT.

This chain links TRBV6-1 with TRBJ2-3; possible D gene TRBD1, 6 bases. Germline V gives CDR1 MNHNS, CDR2 SASEGT. The V end lost 11 bases, the J end lost 6 bases, and 15 bases lay between the germline ends. The CDR3 is made up of 12 amino acids. Here the CDR3 reads CAGRTDGDTQYF. The CDR3 DNA is TGTGCCGGCCGGACAGATGGGGATACGCAGTATTTT.

The chain couples TRBV7-2 to TRBJ2-1; D not certain. This CDR3 has 15 residues. Deletions cut 1 base from V and 4 bases from J, with 11 bases between. The germline CDR1 and CDR2 sequences are SGHTA and FQGNSA. CDR3 sequence reads: CASSLVTTTYNEQFF. In DNA form, the CDR3 reads TGTGCCAGCAGCTTAGTAACTACGACATACAATGAGCAGTTCTTC. The variable domain in full, completed from reference TRBV7-2 and TRBJ2-1, reads GAGVSQSPSNKVTEKGKDVELRCDPISGHTALYWYRQSLGQGLEFLIYFQGNSAPDKSGLPSDRFSAERTGGSVSTLTIQRTQQEDSAVYLCASSLVTTTYNEQFFGPGTRLTVL.

This rearrangement joins TRBV6-5 to TRBJ1-1; D not certain. Germline assignment: CDR1 MNHEY and CDR2 SVGAGI. The ends were cut back, 5 bases at V and 7 bases at J, with 14 bases in the middle. The CDR3 covers 13 residues. This CDR3 reads CASSGVNTYEAFF. As DNA, the CDR3 is TGTGCCAGCAGTGGAGTGAACACCTATGAAGCTTTCTTT.

This clone was observed a single time. The same CDR3 is also encoded by other DNA sequences in this sample. The chain has TRBV19 and TRBJ1-5, with D unclear. Trimming took off 7 bases at V and 1 base at J, with 11 bases between the two ends. In germline, CDR1 is LNHDA, CDR2 SQIVND (reference sequence). The CDR3 runs to 14 residues. CDR3 DNA: TGTGCCAGTAATCTGGGTCGAAGCAATCAGCCCCAGCATTTT. Translated, it gives CASNLGRSNQPQHF.

This clone has a handful of counts. The chain recombines TRBV30 with TRBJ1-5; D is undetermined. This CDR3 has 13 amino acids. The germline V gene has CDR1 GTSNPN and CDR2 SVGIG (reference sequence). V was clipped by 1 base and J by 5 bases, with 9 bases between them. The CDR3: CAWSGGGYQPQHF. CDR3 coding DNA: TGTGCCTGGAGTGGCGGAGGTTATCAGCCCCAGCATTTT.

The chain links TRBV5-1 to TRBJ2-7; unclear D gene. From germline, CDR1 is SGHRS and CDR2 YFSETQ. Deletions cut 3 bases from V and 0 bases from J, with 13 bases between. The CDR3 runs to 15 residues. The CDR3 nucleotides are TGCGCCAGCAGCTCAGGACCGAATCTCTCCTACGAGCAGTACTTC. Its protein is CASSSGPNLSYEQYF.

V is TRBV27 and J is TRBJ2-1; D might be TRBD1 or TRBD2, each matching 6 bases. The V and J ends lost 4 bases and 6 bases respectively, with 13 bases between them. Germline CDR1 reads MNHEY; CDR2 reads SMNVEV (reference sequence). The CDR3 extends over 14 amino acids. CDR3 region: CASSSIRGRNEQFF. The CDR3 DNA sequence: TGTGCCAGCAGTTCCATTCGGGGGCGCAATGAGCAGTTCTTC.

This sequence joins TRBV19 and TRBJ1-5; 10 nucleotides line up with TRBD1. The V gene's germline CDR1 is LNHDA and CDR2 SQIVND (reference sequence). J lost 5 bases, V lost 5 bases, and 3 bases had no gene match. The CDR3 is 14 residues long. The CDR3 DNA is TGTGCCAGTAGTCCCGACAGGGGGCATCAGCCCCAGCATTTT. This codes for CASSPDRGHQPQHF.

About this clone itself: This sample also contains other DNA sequences that code for the same CDR3. The V call is TRBV4-1, the J call TRBJ1-2; D is possibly TRBD1 (6 bases). Germline V gene lookup returns CDR1 MGHRA and CDR2 YSYEKL. Trimming removed 1 base at V and 3 bases at J, with 12 bases between. This CDR3 region has 15 residues. CDR3 loop: CASSQVARGDYGYTF. The CDR3 nucleotides are TGCGCCAGCAGCCAAGTGGCCAGGGGAGACTATGGCTACACCTTC.

The chain has TRBV7-6 and TRBJ1-1; a weak D match, TRBD1 (5 bases). Germline V gene sequence: CDR1 SGHVS, CDR2 FNYEAQ. The CDR3 is 18 amino acids. The V and J ends lost 1 base and 1 base respectively, with 19 bases between them. CDR3 protein: CASSLEAGTPVGNTEAFF. The CDR3 DNA follows: TGTGCCAGCAGCTTAGAGGCCGGGACTCCTGTGGGGAACACTGAAGCTTTCTTT.